Listed below are T cell receptor beta chains from one sample, sequenced in a study of cytomegalovirus exposure and HLA in healthy donors. The table came from immunoSEQ multiplex PCR; TCRdb's copy has only in-frame clones and leaves some out. Among tens of thousands of clones listed, 90% to 95% were seen once. The sample was PBMCs. These receptor sequences come from a woman aged 18-29 years in good health and CMV-seronegative. CDR3s include the opening cysteine and the closing phenylalanine or tryptophan. The D gene is left open where the match is weak. Where a row states a size, it is once, few, many or the class of an expanded clone; other rows omit it.

clone size	D gene	V gene	J gene	CDR3 protein	CDR3 DNA
few	-	TRBV28	TRBJ1-2	CASSLTGHGYTF	TGTGCCAGCAGTTTAACGGGTCATGGCTACACCTTC
few	-	TRBV6-5	TRBJ2-7	CASSSNLYEQYF	TGTGCCAGCAGTTCTAACCTTTACGAGCAGTACTTC
-	TRBD1	TRBV7-9	TRBJ2-7	CASSPGTGFLSYEQYF	TGTGCCAGCAGCCCCGGGACAGGGTTCCTCTCCTACGAGCAGTACTTC
-	-	TRBV9	TRBJ1-2	CASSGMGDYGYTF	TGTGCCAGCAGCGGGATGGGCGACTATGGCTACACCTTC
-	TRBD1	TRBV13	TRBJ2-6	CASSDDRGTGANVLTF	TGTGCCAGCAGCGACGACAGGGGTACTGGGGCCAACGTCCTGACTTTC
-	-	TRBV6-4	TRBJ2-1	CASSEEVLNEQFF	TGTGCCAGCAGTGAGGAGGTTCTCAATGAGCAGTTCTTC
-	TRBD2	TRBV6-5	TRBJ2-5	CASSTRGGGQETQYF	TGTGCCAGCAGTACCCGCGGGGGTGGTCAAGAGACCCAGTACTTC
-	-	TRBV4-3	TRBJ2-1	CASSQLLGTGDNEQFF	TGCGCCAGCAGCCAACTCCTAGGGACGGGAGACAATGAGCAGTTCTTC
few	TRBD1	TRBV5-1	TRBJ1-6	CASRGQGNNSPLHF	TGCGCCAGCAGAGGACAGGGTAATAATTCACCCCTCCACTTT
-	-	TRBV6-6	TRBJ1-5	CASSYSIEGTNLPQHF	TGTGCCAGCAGTTACTCGATTGAGGGTACCAATCTGCCCCAGCATTTT